These 7 T cell receptor beta chains were all obtained from the same sample, sequenced in a study of blood T cell repertoires in COVID-19. The repertoire was sequenced with immunoSEQ multiplex PCR; TCRdb's copy has only in-frame clones and lacks some. The table has 350,000 to 450,000 clones, over 75% seen once; the top ten hold roughly 1.6%. What was sequenced was peripheral blood. These receptors were taken from a woman between 40 and 55 years old with COVID-19, enrolled during active disease.

This clone has only a few counts. The genes are TRBV28 and TRBJ1-4; the match to TRBD1 covers 8 bases. J gave up 4 bases and V 2 bases, and 6 bases lay outside the gene matches. In germline, CDR1 is MDHEN, CDR2 SYDVKM. The CDR3 is made up of 16 amino acids. The CDR3 protein is CASSLGRGPVNEKLFF. DNA of the CDR3: TGTGCCAGCAGTTTAGGCAGGGGGCCCGTTAATGAAAAACTGTTTTTT.

The chain couples TRBV28 to TRBJ1-3, with 9 bases aligning to TRBD1. The CDR3 runs to 16 residues. Germline trimming cut 5 bases from V and 6 bases from J; bases unmatched to any gene: 11. The germline CDR1 and CDR2 sequences are MDHEN and SYDVKM. The chain's CDR3 is CASSPRDRVQENTIYF. The CDR3 nucleotides read TGTGCCAGCAGTCCGCGGGACAGGGTTCAGGAAAACACCATATATTTT.

V is TRBV11-2 and J is TRBJ2-3; D gene uncertain. This CDR3 is built from 13 residues. Trimming removed 3 bases at V and 2 bases at J, with 6 bases between. CDR1 is SGHAT and CDR2 is FQNNGV in the germline V gene. CDR3 sequence (DNA): TGTGCCAGCAGCTTCGTAGCCACAGATACGCAGTATTTT. Translation: CASSFVATDTQYF.

This chain connects TRBV7-8 to TRBJ1-2; 7 nucleotides line up with TRBD1. Germline trimming cut 5 bases from V and 2 bases from J; bases unmatched to any gene: 5. This CDR3 contains 14 residues. Germline CDR1 and CDR2: SGHVS and FQNEAQ. In DNA form, the CDR3 reads TGTGCCAGCAGCCGACAGGGATTAAACTATGGCTACACCTTC. As protein: CASSRQGLNYGYTF.

This sequence joins TRBV28 and TRBJ1-3, with 12 positions matching TRBD1. The CDR3 runs to 17 residues. CDR1 and CDR2 (germline): MDHEN, SYDVKM. J gave up 2 bases and V 5 bases, and 7 bases lay outside the gene matches. The CDR3 sequence is CASSPVGQGAAGNTIYF. As DNA, the CDR3 is TGTGCCAGCAGTCCTGTGGGACAGGGGGCCGCTGGAAACACCATATATTTT.

The V gene is TRBV11-3, the J gene TRBJ2-6, with a possible D match to TRBD1 (5 bases). The CDR3 extends over 15 amino acids. V dropped 1 base and J dropped 2 bases, with 6 bases sitting between them. Germline CDR1 reads SGHNT; CDR2 reads YENEEA. CDR3 protein: CASSLGGTGANVLTF. The CDR3 nucleotides read TGTGCCAGCAGCTTAGGGGGCACTGGGGCCAACGTCCTGACTTTC.

The chain links TRBV14 to TRBJ2-7; 8 nucleotides agree with TRBD1. J gave up 4 bases and V 0 bases, and 11 bases lay outside the gene matches. The germline V gene has CDR1 SGHDN and CDR2 FVKESK. The CDR3 is 17 residues long. In DNA form, the CDR3 reads TGTGCCAGCAGCCAAGAATACGACAGGGGATTCCTTTACGAGCAGTACTTC. It is translated as CASSQEYDRGFLYEQYF.